Following are 5 T cell receptor beta chains from one sample sequenced in a study of blood T cells in healthy people across ages. A second PCR of 7 to 11 cycles used a sample-barcoded 5' primer and a J-beta primer mix. TCRdb itself ran the 5' RACE reads through MiXCR, one entry per CDR3 protein. Here the sample spans 1.5 million to 2 million distinct CDR3 sequences, approximately 30% being singletons. The sample was blood. Source of these receptors: a woman aged 25 to 39 in good health.

In this sample, this clonotype turned up a few times. V usage is TRBV5-5 and J usage is TRBJ2-7, with D perhaps matching TRBD2 (7 bases). V gave up 2 bases and J gave up 2 bases, with 17 bases separating them. CDR1 is SGHKS, CDR2 YYEKEE, per germline (reference sequence). The CDR3 has 16 residues. This CDR3 reads CASSFRGAGSTYEQYF. The CDR3 DNA reads as TGTGCCAGCAGCTTCCGGGGGGCTGGGAGTACCTACGAGCAGTACTTC.

A few counts support this clonotype. V is TRBV15 and J is TRBJ2-7, with D perhaps matching TRBD2 (5 bases). V was cut by 5 bases and J by 6 bases, with 29 bases left in between. The CDR3 is 18 residues long. Germline values: CDR1 LNHNV, CDR2 YYDKDF (reference sequence). The CDR3 sequence is CATSRQLQLAVLTSEQYF. CDR3 DNA: TGTGCCACCAGCCGGCAACTCCAGCTGGCGGTCCTAACTAGCGAGCAGTACTTC. Based on the CDR3 plus reference TRBV15 and TRBJ2-7, the full variable domain is DAMVIQNPRYQVTQFGKPVTLSCSQTLNHNVMYWYQQKSSQAPKLLFHYYDKDFNNEADTPDNFQSRRPNTSFCFLDIRSPGLGDTAMYLCATSRQLQLAVLTSEQYFGPGTRLTVT.

CDR3 nucleotide sequence: TGTGCCAGCACCACCGTGCGACGGGTGAACACCGGGGAGCTGTTTTTT. Encoded protein: CASTTVRRVNTGELFF. V is TRBV12-3 or TRBV12-4 and J is TRBJ2-2; D gene uncertain. The ends were cut back, 7 bases at V and 1 base at J, with 16 bases in the middle. The CDR3 sequence is 16 residues long.

The chain combines TRBV20-1 with TRBJ2-3; TRBD2 might be the D (7 bases). Per the germline V gene, CDR1 is DFQATT and CDR2 is SNEGSKA (reference sequence). This CDR3 comprises 16 residues. Trimming took off 6 bases at V and 4 bases at J, with 23 bases between the two ends. The CDR3 DNA reads as TGCAGTGCCGACAACCTAGGGGGAGGGCCGGCAGATACGCAGTATTTT. Protein product: CSADNLGGGPADTQYF.

This clonotype was recorded at least ten times. The chain links TRBV11-2 to TRBJ2-5; maybe TRBD2 (5 bases). The CDR3 length is 16 residues. Trimming took off 5 bases at V and 5 bases at J, with 21 bases between the two ends. In germline, CDR1 is SGHAT, CDR2 FQNNGV. The CDR3 bases are TGTGCCAGCAGCGCCCTCAGTTTGGGGAGCCGGGAGACCCAGTACTTC. Its protein product is CASSALSLGSRETQYF.